This T cell receptor (beta chain) comes out of a study of blood T cell repertoires in COVID-19. Overall study context: From the United States, Italy and Spain came samples of acute and convalescent COVID-19. PBMCs, B-cell-depleted T cells, or T cells provided the cDNA or gDNA that made up the material.

J gave up 2 bases and V 3 bases, and 6 bases lay outside the gene matches. Per germline, CDR1 SGHTA and CDR2 FQGNSA. The CDR3 extends over 15 amino acids. Per the authors' pipeline: Estimation of nucleated cell counts relied on the amplification of reference gene primers. Using immunoSEQ multiplex PCR, the repertoire was profiled, and TCRdb retains in-frame clones only, with some absent. From that table come the V and J calls and clone size; the DNA was used to work out D and trimming. The profile shows fewer than 250,000 clones, approximately 78% of them singletons. The chain joins TRBV7-2 to TRBJ1-2; the match to TRBD1 covers 7 bases. This TCR was recovered from a woman between 40 and 55 years old with acute or convalescent COVID-19. The sequenced material came from peripheral blood. In DNA form, the CDR3 reads TGTGCCAGCAGCTTCGGACCGGGACAGAACTATGGCTACACCTTC. This encodes CASSFGPGQNYGYTF.